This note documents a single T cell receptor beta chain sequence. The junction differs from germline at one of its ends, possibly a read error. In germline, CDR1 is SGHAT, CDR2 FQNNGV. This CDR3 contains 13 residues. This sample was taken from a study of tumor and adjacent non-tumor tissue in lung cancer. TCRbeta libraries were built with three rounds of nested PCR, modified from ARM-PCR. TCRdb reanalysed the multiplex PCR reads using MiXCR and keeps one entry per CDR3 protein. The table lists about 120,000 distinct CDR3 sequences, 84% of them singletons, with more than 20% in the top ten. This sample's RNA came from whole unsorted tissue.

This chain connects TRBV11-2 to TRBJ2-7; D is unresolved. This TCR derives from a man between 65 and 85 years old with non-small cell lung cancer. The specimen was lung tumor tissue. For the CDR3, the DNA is TGTGCAAGCAGCCTATGTACCGAGCGCGAGCAGTACTTC. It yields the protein CASSLCTEREQYF.